These 30 T cell receptor beta chains share one sample of origin, sequenced in a study of PD-1 blockade in classical Hodgkin lymphoma. The repertoire was sequenced with immunoSEQ multiplex PCR; TCRdb's copy has only in-frame clones and lacks some. Of about 47,000 clones in the sample, nearly 80% were seen once. Time point of the sample: cycle 4 day 1 (C4D1), after less than 7 weeks of nivolumab. Patients all relapsed after autologous stem cell transplantation, and there was variation in brentuximab vedotin exposure. This specimen consisted of peripheral blood mononuclear cells (PBMCs), obtained before the fourth cycle of nivolumab. These receptors all stem from a human donor with classical Hodgkin lymphoma.

This chain connects TRBV28 to TRBJ1-2; D possibly corresponds to TRBD1 (5 bases). Trimming took off 5 bases at V and 4 bases at J, with 11 bases between the two ends. The germline V gene encodes CDR1 MDHEN and CDR2 SYDVKM. The CDR3 has 13 amino acids. The CDR3 DNA is TGTGCCAGCAGTCCGGGGCCACTCTATGGCTACACCTTC. Its protein is CASSPGPLYGYTF.

The chain has TRBV20-1 and TRBJ1-1, with a possible D match to TRBD1 (6 bases). The length of the CDR3 is 11 residues. Germline lookup yields CDR1 DFQATT and CDR2 SNEGSKA (reference sequence). Trimming left V 8 bases short and J 3 bases short, with 10 bases between. For the CDR3, the DNA is TGCAGTTCAAGGGGGGACACTGAAGCTTTCTTT. Its protein product is CSSRGDTEAFF.

V and J are TRBV30 and TRBJ2-7; 8 bases fit TRBD1. Looked up from germline, CDR1 is GTSNPN and CDR2 is SVGIG (reference sequence). The CDR3 is 15 residues long. Losses at the gene ends were 3 bases for V and 4 bases for J; bases not matched to a gene: 11. CDR3 DNA sequence: TGTGCCTGGAGACCGCCGGACAGGGCGGAGTACGAGCAGTACTTC. The encoded protein is CAWRPPDRAEYEQYF.

The chain links TRBV5-5 to TRBJ2-3; TRBD2 matches 7 bases. This CDR3 comprises 14 residues. The ends lost 7 bases at V and 2 bases at J; junction bases unmatched: 7. Germline V CDR1 and CDR2: SGHKS, YYEKEE (reference sequence). The DNA for the CDR3 is TGTGCCAGCGTCGCGGGGGTCCTCACAGATACGCAGTATTTT. It encodes CASVAGVLTDTQYF. Full variable domain (outside the CDR3, taken from reference TRBV5-5 and TRBJ2-3): DAGVTQSPTHLIKTRGQQVTLRCSPISGHKSVSWYQQVLGQGPQFIFQYYEKEERGRGNFPDRFSARQFPNYSSELNVNALLLGDSALYLCASVAGVLTDTQYFGPGTRLTVL.

This clone has more than one count but fewer than ten. V usage is TRBV18 and J usage is TRBJ2-6; tentatively, D is TRBD1 or TRBD2 (5 bases each). Germline V gene data show CDR1 as KGHSH and CDR2 as LQKENI. V was trimmed by 0 bases and J by 1 base, leaving 16 bases between them. The length of the CDR3 is 19 residues. The CDR3, as DNA: TGTGCCAGCTCACCACCGGAATTCACCTGGGGGTCTGGGGCCAACGTCCTGACTTTC. Protein sequence: CASSPPEFTWGSGANVLTF.

V is TRBV19 and J is TRBJ2-1, with a possible D match to TRBD1 (6 bases). CDR1 LNHDA and CDR2 SQIVND come from the germline V gene (reference sequence). V lost 3 bases and J lost 3, with 12 bases in between. CDR3 size: 15 residues. Here the CDR3 DNA reads TGTGCCAGTAGTATTCTCAGGGGCCTCTACAATGAGCAGTTCTTC. This translates into CASSILRGLYNEQFF. Complete variable domain (other parts from reference TRBV19 and TRBJ2-1): DGGITQSPKYLFRKEGQNVTLSCEQNLNHDAMYWYRQDPGQGLRLIYYSQIVNDFQKGDIAEGYSVSREKKESFPLTVTSAQKNPTAFYLCASSILRGLYNEQFFGPGTRLTVL.

This rearrangement joins TRBV27 to TRBJ2-1, with 9 bases fitting TRBD2. V shed 3 bases and J 10 bases; nucleotides not matched to a gene: 7. The CDR3 contains 14 residues. Germline V gives CDR1 MNHEY, CDR2 SMNVEV (reference sequence). CDR3 in DNA: TGTGCCAGCAGTTTTGCGGGAGGGCTTCGGGAGCAGTTCTTC. As protein: CASSFAGGLREQFF.

V and J are TRBV9 and TRBJ2-5; 14 nucleotides align to TRBD2. The V segment lost 2 bases and the J segment 4 bases; nucleotides outside the gene matches: 7. This CDR3 is 17 amino acids long. Germline V gene data show CDR1 as SGDLS and CDR2 as YYNGEE. This CDR3 is CASSVTSGGAFGETQYF. The DNA for the CDR3 is TGTGCCAGCAGCGTGACTAGCGGGGGGGCCTTCGGAGAGACCCAGTACTTC.

This clone has just one count. The gene calls are TRBV2 and TRBJ2-7; 11 bases align to TRBD2. Germline V gene sequence: CDR1 SNHLY, CDR2 FYNNEI. The V segment lost 7 bases and the J segment 5 bases; nucleotides outside the gene matches: 4. The CDR3 spans 13 residues. DNA of the CDR3: TGTGCCAGCATGGAACTAGCGGGAGACGAGCAGTACTTC. Translation gives CASMELAGDEQYF.

The CDR3 region is CAWRLRGASGELFF. The CDR3 bases are TGTGCCTGGAGGCTGAGGGGGGCTTCAGGGGAGCTGTTTTTT. V is TRBV30 and J is TRBJ2-2; TRBD1 or TRBD2 may be the D gene (6 bases each). V was trimmed by 3 bases and J by 8 bases, leaving 16 bases between them. The CDR3 spans 14 residues. The germline V gene encodes CDR1 GTSNPN and CDR2 SVGIG (reference sequence).

The chain recombines TRBV18 with TRBJ1-2; no clear D. The CDR3 extends over 13 amino acids. V was trimmed by 3 bases and J by 2 bases, leaving 7 bases between them. CDR1 is KGHSH, CDR2 LQKENI, per germline. Written as DNA, the CDR3 is TGTGCCAGCTCACCCAGCGGAAACTATGGCTACACCTTC. It codes for CASSPSGNYGYTF.

The genes are TRBV5-6 and TRBJ1-4; D uncertain. Germline V gene sequence: CDR1 SGHDT, CDR2 YYEEEE. The CDR3 is 17 amino acids. Trimming removed 0 bases at V and 3 bases at J, with 15 bases between. The CDR3 region is CASSLGANMYANEKLFF. The CDR3 DNA sequence: TGTGCCAGCAGCTTGGGTGCTAACATGTACGCTAATGAAAAACTGTTTTTT.

The chain combines TRBV29-1 with TRBJ1-5, with D uncertain. Germline lookup yields CDR1 SQVTM and CDR2 ANQGSEA. V was trimmed by 6 bases and J by 7 bases, leaving 16 bases between them. This CDR3 is 13 amino acids long. The CDR3 protein is CSVAPVDGQPQHF. CDR3 sequence (DNA): TGCAGCGTGGCCCCTGTGGACGGACAGCCCCAGCATTTT.

The CDR3 is CASSRTGTADTQYF. Written as DNA, the CDR3 is TGTGCCAGCAGCCGGACAGGGACTGCAGATACGCAGTATTTT. V gene TRBV7-6 combines with J gene TRBJ2-3, with 8 bases that match TRBD1. Germline V gene sequence: CDR1 SGHVS, CDR2 FNYEAQ. V lost 5 bases to trimming and J lost 4 bases; unmatched junction nucleotides: 5. The CDR3 consists of 14 residues.

V and J are TRBV27 and TRBJ1-2, with 7 bases that match TRBD1. This CDR3 region has 15 residues. The V segment lost 0 bases and the J segment 2 bases; nucleotides outside the gene matches: 3. Germline loops: CDR1 MNHEY, CDR2 SMNVEV (reference sequence). CDR3 bases: TGTGCCAGCAGTTTATCCCCGGGACAGAACTATGGCTACACCTTC. The encoded protein is CASSLSPGQNYGYTF.

The chain has TRBV25-1 and TRBJ1-6; D ambiguous. The germline V gene has CDR1 MGHDK and CDR2 SYGVNS. This CDR3 contains 14 residues. V was shortened by 5 bases and J by 5 bases, with 10 bases between the two germline ends. The CDR3: CASSKPKHNSPLHF. The CDR3 DNA reads TGTGCCAGCAGTAAGCCAAAACATAATTCACCCCTCCACTTT.

The V call is TRBV9, the J call TRBJ2-3, with D unresolved. V lost 2 bases to trimming and J lost 1 base, with 5 bases between them. There are 13 residues in the CDR3. Per the germline V gene, CDR1 is SGDLS and CDR2 is YYNGEE. The CDR3 DNA is TGTGCCAGCAGCGTCCAGGGCACAGATACGCAGTATTTT. It codes for CASSVQGTDTQYF.

The chain is built from TRBV6-1 and TRBJ1-2; D is unclear. The CDR3 covers 11 residues. Germline V gene data show CDR1 as MNHNS and CDR2 as SASEGT. Trimming pared 5 bases from V and 2 bases from J, leaving 3 bases between. CDR3 amino acids: CASSLNYGYTF. The CDR3 DNA sequence: TGTGCCAGCAGTTTGAACTATGGCTACACCTTC.

This chain uses TRBV19 with TRBJ1-2; TRBD1 matches 8 bases. Unmatched junction bases numbered 13, after V lost 5 bases and J lost 8 bases. Germline CDR1 reads LNHDA; CDR2 reads SQIVND (reference sequence). This CDR3 is built from 15 residues. The CDR3 nucleotides are TGTGCCAGTAGTGCGCCAGGGGGCCTCCTGCAGGGCTACACCTTC. Residues: CASSAPGGLLQGYTF.

This chain joins TRBV28 and TRBJ1-2; TRBD1 matches at 9 bases. The germline V gene encodes CDR1 MDHEN and CDR2 SYDVKM. V shed 6 bases, J shed 3 bases, and the junction held 8 bases outside the gene matches. CDR3 length: 15 amino acids. The CDR3 loop is CASSSGTGLYYGYTF. The DNA for the CDR3 is TGTGCCAGCAGCTCCGGGACAGGGTTGTACTATGGCTACACCTTC.

V usage is TRBV7-9 and J usage is TRBJ1-5; D not resolved. This CDR3 is 15 amino acids long. V was cut by 5 bases and J by 7 bases, with 18 bases left in between. Germline lookup yields CDR1 SEHNR and CDR2 FQNEAQ (reference sequence). The DNA of the CDR3 is TGTGCCAGCAGCCTGAACGGGCCAGGTAACCAGCCCCAGCATTTT. As protein: CASSLNGPGNQPQHF. The full variable domain, its missing parts supplied by reference TRBV7-9 and TRBJ1-5, is DTGVSQNPRHKITKRGQNVTFRCDPISEHNRLYWYRQTLGQGPEFLTYFQNEAQLEKSRLLSDRFSAERPKGSFSTLEIQRTEQGDSAMYLCASSLNGPGNQPQHFGDGTRLSIL.

With respect to this clone: The same CDR3 is also encoded by other DNA sequences in this sample. The V call is TRBV19, the J call TRBJ2-7, with 10 bases that match TRBD2. The trim removed 2 bases at V and 7 bases at J, leaving 2 bases unmatched. CDR1 is LNHDA and CDR2 is SQIVND in the germline V gene (reference sequence). The CDR3 contains 13 residues. CDR3 loop: CASSIRTSGEQYF. The CDR3 DNA is TGTGCCAGTAGTATAAGGACTAGCGGAGAGCAGTACTTC.

The chain carries TRBV6-5 and TRBJ2-1, with D perhaps TRBD2 (5 bases). With 0 bases removed from V and 8 bases from J, the gap between germline ends came to 14 bases. Germline V gene sequence: CDR1 MNHEY, CDR2 SVGAGI. This CDR3 is built from 15 residues. The CDR3 reads CASSYSRVLRHEQFF. The CDR3 bases are TGTGCCAGCAGTTACTCGAGGGTTCTTAGGCATGAGCAGTTCTTC.

By share of the sample, this clone is medium-sized. The chain combines TRBV19 with TRBJ1-4; possible D gene TRBD1, 6 bases. The CDR3 contains 15 residues. Germline-derived CDR1 and CDR2 are LNHDA and SQIVND (reference sequence). Trimming pared 3 bases from V and 3 bases from J, leaving 11 bases between. This chain's CDR3 is CASSIWGAANEKLFF. The CDR3 region has the DNA TGTGCCAGTAGTATCTGGGGGGCCGCTAATGAAAAACTGTTTTTT.

This chain connects TRBV5-6 to TRBJ1-2; the match to TRBD1 covers 9 bases. CDR1 and CDR2 from the germline V gene are SGHDT and YYEEEE. The J segment lost 2 bases and the V segment lost 4 bases, leaving 3 bases of the junction unmatched. The CDR3 is 14 residues long. The CDR3: CASSVGTGNYGYTF. CDR3 DNA sequence: TGTGCCAGCAGCGTAGGGACAGGGAACTATGGCTACACCTTC.

This clone was seen just once. The chain recombines TRBV6-5 with TRBJ2-2, with 7 positions matching TRBD2. Germline assignment: CDR1 MNHEY and CDR2 SVGAGI. The CDR3 has 15 amino acids. Trimming cost V 2 bases and J 4 bases; bases outside gene matches: 4. CDR3 region: CASSYGGVSTGELFF. The CDR3 DNA sequence: TGTGCCAGCAGTTACGGGGGGGTTTCCACCGGGGAGCTGTTTTTT.

This clone was seen just once. The chain couples TRBV28 to TRBJ2-4; a possible D gene is TRBD2 (6 bases). This CDR3 comprises 22 residues. The germline CDR1 and CDR2 sequences are MDHEN and SYDVKM. V was clipped by 3 bases and J by 3 bases, with 33 bases between them. CDR3 sequence (DNA): TGTGCCAGCAGTTTTTTGCAGAGGGGCTATGACGTTATGGACTATGTCAAAAACATTCAGTACTTC. Its protein is CASSFLQRGYDVMDYVKNIQYF.

This chain connects TRBV6-5 to TRBJ2-1, with D possibly being TRBD1 (5 bases). Trimming cost V 0 bases and J 8 bases, with 14 bases left between them. This CDR3 spans 15 amino acids. The V gene's germline CDR1 is MNHEY and CDR2 SVGAGI. The CDR3 DNA sequence: TGTGCCAGCAGTTACTCGGGAAGTTGGGGCGATGAGCAGTTCTTC. As protein: CASSYSGSWGDEQFF.

V is TRBV4-2 and J is TRBJ2-5, with D maybe TRBD1 (6 bases). From germline, CDR1 is LGHNA and CDR2 YNFKEQ. V lost 2 bases and J lost 3, with 7 bases in between. The CDR3 runs to 13 residues. The CDR3 loop reads CASSQTGKETQYF. The CDR3 nucleotides are TGTGCCAGCAGCCAAACAGGGAAAGAGACCCAGTACTTC.

For the CDR3, the DNA is TGTGCCAGTAGTATAGATATCGCGGAACGGGAGGCTTTCTTT. Translation: CASSIDIAEREAFF. V usage is TRBV19 and J usage is TRBJ1-1; D not certain. The CDR3 consists of 14 residues. V lost 0 bases and J 11 bases, leaving 16 bases between the germline ends. The germline CDR1 and CDR2 sequences are LNHDA and SQIVND (reference sequence). The variable domain in full, completed from reference TRBV19 and TRBJ1-1, reads DGGITQSPKYLFRKEGQNVTLSCEQNLNHDAMYWYRQDPGQGLRLIYYSQIVNDFQKGDIAEGYSVSREKKESFPLTVTSAQKNPTAFYLCASSIDIAEREAFFGQGTRLTVV.